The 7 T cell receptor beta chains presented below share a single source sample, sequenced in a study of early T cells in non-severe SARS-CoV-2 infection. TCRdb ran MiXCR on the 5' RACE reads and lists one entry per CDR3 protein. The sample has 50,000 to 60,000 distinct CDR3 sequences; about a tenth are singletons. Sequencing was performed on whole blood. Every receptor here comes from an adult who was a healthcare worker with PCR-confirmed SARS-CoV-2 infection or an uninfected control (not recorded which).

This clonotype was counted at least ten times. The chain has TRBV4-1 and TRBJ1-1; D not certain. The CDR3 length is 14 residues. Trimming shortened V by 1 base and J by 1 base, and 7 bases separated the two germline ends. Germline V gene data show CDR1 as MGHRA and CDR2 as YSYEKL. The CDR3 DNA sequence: TGCGCCAGCAGCCAAGGACATCGGAACACTGAAGCTTTCTTT. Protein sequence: CASSQGHRNTEAFF.

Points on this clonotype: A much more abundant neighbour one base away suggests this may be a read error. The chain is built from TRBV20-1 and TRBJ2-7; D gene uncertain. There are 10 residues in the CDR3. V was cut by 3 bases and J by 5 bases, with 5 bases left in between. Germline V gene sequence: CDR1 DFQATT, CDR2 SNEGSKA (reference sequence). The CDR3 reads CSASVNEQYF. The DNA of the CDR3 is TGCAGTGCTAGCGTGAACGAGCAGTACTTC.

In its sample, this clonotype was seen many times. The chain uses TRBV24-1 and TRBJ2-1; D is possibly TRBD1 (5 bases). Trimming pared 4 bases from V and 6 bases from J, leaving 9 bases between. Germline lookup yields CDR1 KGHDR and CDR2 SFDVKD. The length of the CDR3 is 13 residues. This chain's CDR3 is CATSDERGNEQFF. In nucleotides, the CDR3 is TGTGCCACCAGTGACGAAAGGGGCAATGAGCAGTTCTTC.

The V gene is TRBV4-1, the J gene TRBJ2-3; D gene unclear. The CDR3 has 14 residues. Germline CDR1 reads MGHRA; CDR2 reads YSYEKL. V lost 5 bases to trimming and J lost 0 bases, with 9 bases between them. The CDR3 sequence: CASSSRVSTDTQYF. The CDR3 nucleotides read TGCGCCAGCAGCTCTAGGGTGAGCACAGATACGCAGTATTTT.

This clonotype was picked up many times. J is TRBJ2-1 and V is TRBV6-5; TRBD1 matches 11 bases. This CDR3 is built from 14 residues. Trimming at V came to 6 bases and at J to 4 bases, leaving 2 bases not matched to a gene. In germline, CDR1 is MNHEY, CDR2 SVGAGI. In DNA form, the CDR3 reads TGTGCCAGCAGGGACAGGGGGCAGTACAATGAGCAGTTCTTC. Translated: CASRDRGQYNEQFF.

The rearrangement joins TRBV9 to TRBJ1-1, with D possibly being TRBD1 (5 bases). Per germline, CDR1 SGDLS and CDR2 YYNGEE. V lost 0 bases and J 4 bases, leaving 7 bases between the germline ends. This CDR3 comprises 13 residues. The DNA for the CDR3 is TGTGCCAGCAGCGTAGGACAGAGCACTGAAGCTTTCTTT. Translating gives CASSVGQSTEAFF. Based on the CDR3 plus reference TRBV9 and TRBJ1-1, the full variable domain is DSGVTQTPKHLITATGQRVTLRCSPRSGDLSVYWYQQSLDQGLQFLIQYYNGEERAKGNILERFSAQQFPDLHSELNLSSLELGDSALYFCASSVGQSTEAFFGQGTRLTVV.

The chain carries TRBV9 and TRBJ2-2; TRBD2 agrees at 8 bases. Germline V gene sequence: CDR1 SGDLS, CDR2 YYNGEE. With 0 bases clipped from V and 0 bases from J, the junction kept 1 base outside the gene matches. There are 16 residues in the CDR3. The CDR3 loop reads CASSVAAGANTGELFF. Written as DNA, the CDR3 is TGTGCCAGCAGCGTAGCAGCGGGGGCGAACACCGGGGAGCTGTTTTTT.